The 18 T cell receptor beta chains in this list originate from one sample, sequenced in a study of graft-versus-host responses after intestinal transplantation. Sequencing was performed with immunoSEQ multiplex PCR; in TCRdb, only in-frame clones are kept and a portion is missing. The sample contains 4,000 or so clones, about 31% of which appear only once. The sample consisted of alloreactive CD4+ T cells from a mixed lymphocyte reaction culture, taken before transplantation. The subset here: CFSE-low proliferating T cells sorted from roughly 6-day pre-transplant mixed lymphocyte reaction (GvH or HvG direction). The receptors stem from a human patient who was an organ donor for intestinal transplantation.

In this sample, this clone turned up a few times. This chain connects TRBV7-9 to TRBJ2-7, with TRBD1 identical over 7 bases. With V trimmed by 4 bases and J by 0 bases, 9 bases remained unmatched. The length of the CDR3 is 16 residues. Germline loops: CDR1 SEHNR, CDR2 FQNEAQ (reference sequence). Written as DNA, the CDR3 is TGTGCCAGCAGCTCGACCCAGACAGGGATCTCCTACGAGCAGTACTTC. It is translated as CASSSTQTGISYEQYF.

The chain combines TRBV20-1 with TRBJ2-3, with D uncertain. CDR3 length: 11 amino acids. Germline CDR1 is DFQATT and CDR2 is SNEGSKA (reference sequence). Trimming stripped 7 bases from V and 1 base from J, with 6 bases between. DNA of the CDR3: TGCAGTGGGTTGCGCACAGATACGCAGTATTTT. Its translation: CSGLRTDTQYF.

This rearrangement joins TRBV9 to TRBJ2-2, with D possibly matching TRBD2 (6 bases). This CDR3 contains 16 residues. Looked up from germline, CDR1 is SGDLS and CDR2 is YYNGEE. V was shortened by 3 bases and J by 3 bases, with 15 bases between the two germline ends. The CDR3 coding sequence is TGTGCCAGCAGCGCTCTGGGGGGATCGGACACCGGGGAGCTGTTTTTT. It is translated as CASSALGGSDTGELFF.

This chain links TRBV25-1 with TRBJ2-1; perhaps TRBD2 as D (5 bases). Trimming took off 3 bases at V and 3 bases at J, with 9 bases between the two ends. The germline V gene has CDR1 MGHDK and CDR2 SYGVNS. This CDR3 is 14 amino acids long. The CDR3, as DNA: TGTGCCAGCAGTGACTGGCGGGTCTACAATGAGCAGTTCTTC. This encodes CASSDWRVYNEQFF.

Judged by abundance, this clone is medium-sized (0.01 to 0.1%). The chain couples TRBV5-1 to TRBJ1-2; D perhaps matches TRBD1 (5 bases). The germline V gene encodes CDR1 SGHRS and CDR2 YFSETQ. CDR3 length: 20 amino acids. Deletions cut 0 bases from V and 0 bases from J, with 24 bases between. Written as DNA, the CDR3 is TGCGCCAGCAGCTTGGGACCCACCGGGGCGGGAATAATAGCTAACTATGGCTACACCTTC. Protein product: CASSLGPTGAGIIANYGYTF.

This clone is termed medium-sized (0.01 to 0.1%). J is TRBJ1-6 and V is TRBV7-2; D remains ambiguous. The length of the CDR3 is 18 residues. V dropped 3 bases and J dropped 4 bases, with 19 bases sitting between them. CDR1 is SGHTA, CDR2 FQGNSA, per germline. The CDR3, as DNA: TGTGCCAGCAGCTTGTGGCAGAGGTTCCCCTTATATAATTCACCCCTCCACTTT. The encoded protein is CASSLWQRFPLYNSPLHF.

In its sample, this clone was seen a few times. The CDR3 DNA reads TGCGCCAGCAGCTTGAGCCAGCCCCCCTGGATCTACGAGCAGTACTTC. Translated, it gives CASSLSQPPWIYEQYF. This chain uses TRBV5-1 with TRBJ2-7; D gene uncertain. With 1 base removed from V and 3 bases from J, the gap between germline ends came to 17 bases. Germline-derived CDR1 and CDR2 are SGHRS and YFSETQ. This CDR3 comprises 16 residues.

This clone occurred once. The V and J genes are TRBV11-3 and TRBJ2-7; a weak D match, TRBD2 (6 bases). Trimming left V 4 bases short and J 2 bases short, with 15 bases between. CDR3 size: 15 residues. CDR1 is SGHNT, CDR2 YENEEA, per germline. This CDR3 reads CASSSLGRTTYEQYF. For the CDR3, the DNA is TGTGCCAGCAGCTCTCTGGGACGGACTACCTACGAGCAGTACTTC.

In this sample, this clone turned up a few times. This chain joins TRBV6-9 and TRBJ1-2; TRBD1 might be the D (6 bases). This CDR3 spans 15 amino acids. V was pared by 7 bases and J by 5 bases, with 20 bases between. CDR1 is MNHGY and CDR2 is SVAAGI in the germline V gene. The chain's CDR3 is CASNIPLTGRYGYTF. DNA for the CDR3: TGTGCCAGCAATATACCGCTGACAGGACGGTATGGCTACACCTTC.

CDR3 coding DNA: TGTGCCAGCAGCTTAGGGGGGCAGCCCCAGCATTTT. Translation gives CASSLGGQPQHF. V and J are TRBV7-9 and TRBJ1-5, with a tentative D call TRBD1 (5 bases). CDR1 is SEHNR, CDR2 FQNEAQ, per germline (reference sequence). The CDR3 covers 12 residues. Trimming took off 1 base at V and 7 bases at J, with 5 bases between the two ends. The full variable domain, its missing parts supplied by reference TRBV7-9 and TRBJ1-5, is DTGVSQNPRHKITKRGQNVTFRCDPISEHNRLYWYRQTLGQGPEFLTYFQNEAQLEKSRLLSDRFSAERPKGSFSTLEIQRTEQGDSAMYLCASSLGGQPQHFGDGTRLSIL.

This clone has only a few counts. The chain has TRBV19 and TRBJ2-2, with D possibly matching TRBD2 (6 bases). Germline lookup yields CDR1 LNHDA and CDR2 SQIVND (reference sequence). There are 15 residues in the CDR3. V shed 4 bases and J shed 0 bases, with 9 bases lying between them. The CDR3 coding sequence is TGTGCCAGTAGTACGGGACTCGCGAACACCGGGGAGCTGTTTTTT. Translating it yields CASSTGLANTGELFF.

CDR3 sequence: CASSQDGGKTYGYTF. The CDR3 DNA reads TGCGCCAGCAGCCAAGATGGGGGCAAAACCTATGGCTACACCTTC. This rearrangement joins TRBV4-1 to TRBJ1-2; D perhaps matches TRBD1 (6 bases). Looked up from germline, CDR1 is MGHRA and CDR2 is YSYEKL. The CDR3 consists of 15 residues. The ends were cut back, 0 bases at V and 4 bases at J, with 12 bases in the middle.

This clone has more than one count but fewer than ten. This rearrangement joins TRBV4-1 to TRBJ2-3, with no clear D. Trimming cost V 0 bases and J 2 bases, with 6 bases left between them. This CDR3 is 14 amino acids long. Germline lookup yields CDR1 MGHRA and CDR2 YSYEKL. The CDR3 protein is CASSQDGLTDTQYF. The CDR3 bases are TGCGCCAGCAGCCAAGACGGCCTCACAGATACGCAGTATTTT.

This clone is labeled medium-sized (0.01 to 0.1%). This same CDR3 is encoded by further DNA sequences in the sample. The chain joins TRBV27 to TRBJ2-5, with a weak D call TRBD2 (5 bases). Germline V gives CDR1 MNHEY, CDR2 SMNVEV (reference sequence). The CDR3 is 12 residues long. V shed 10 bases and J shed 4 bases, with 13 bases lying between them. The CDR3 DNA follows: TGTGCCAACCCTGGGCTAGCAGAGACCCAGTACTTC. This gives the protein CANPGLAETQYF.

The V call is TRBV7-2, the J call TRBJ2-1; D is possibly TRBD1 (6 bases). The germline V gene has CDR1 SGHTA and CDR2 FQGNSA. V lost 4 bases and J lost 4, with 11 bases in between. This CDR3 spans 14 amino acids. CDR3 sequence: CASSSGVEYNEQFF. The CDR3 DNA follows: TGTGCCAGCAGCTCAGGGGTAGAGTACAATGAGCAGTTCTTC.

This chain joins TRBV29-1 and TRBJ1-2, with D tentatively TRBD1 (5 bases). Germline values: CDR1 SQVTM, CDR2 ANQGSEA. CDR3 length equals 13 residues. V gave up 1 base and J gave up 2 bases, with 8 bases separating them. The CDR3 nucleotides are TGCAGCGTTGAAGGCGGACAAAACTATGGCTACACCTTC. Protein: CSVEGGQNYGYTF.

This clone was found a few times. The gene calls are TRBV6-1 and TRBJ2-7, with 9 bases that match TRBD1. The CDR3 spans 14 residues. The V and J ends lost 5 bases and 4 bases, in that order; junction bases with no gene match: 6. Germline V lookup: CDR1 MNHNS, CDR2 SASEGT. In nucleotides, the CDR3 is TGTGCCAGCAGTTATTACAGGGGGCAGTACGAGCAGTACTTC. This codes for CASSYYRGQYEQYF.

This clone is classed as large. The chain is built from TRBV28 and TRBJ1-2, with TRBD1 matching 7 bases. V lost 10 bases to trimming and J lost 8 bases; unmatched junction nucleotides: 16. CDR1 MDHEN and CDR2 SYDVKM come from the germline V gene. The CDR3 covers 14 residues. The CDR3 region is CATAQGQPPWGYTF. The DNA of the CDR3 is TGTGCCACTGCACAGGGGCAACCCCCCTGGGGCTACACCTTC.